The rows below give T cell receptor beta chains drawn from one sample of a study of beta chain features in type 1 diabetes. Data came from immunoSEQ multiplex PCR; TCRdb stores just in-frame clones and leaves some out. The sample records about 900,000 clones, 17% being singletons. Sequencing was done on a sample of naive CD4+ T cells from blood. All receptors derive from a woman between 18 and 29 years old in good health. CDR3s leave out the opening cysteine and the closing phenylalanine or tryptophan. Fields, in order: V gene, J gene, D gene, CDR3 protein. The D gene is left open where the match is weak.

TRBV5-8	TRBJ1-2	TRBD1	ASSTDRAGGYT
TRBV4-2	TRBJ2-5	TRBD2	ASSQGDGGRARLQETQY
TRBV4-2	TRBJ2-1	NA	ASSQNRPWRASGYEQF
TRBV6-5	TRBJ1-1	NA	ASSYVIGQANTEAF
TRBV18	TRBJ1-3	NA	ASSPLDSGNTIY
TRBV7-6	TRBJ1-4	NA	ASSAYRDEKLF
TRBV7-8	TRBJ1-2	NA	ASSDYRDGYT
TRBV29-1	TRBJ1-5	NA	SVVAGHPGQPQH
TRBV2	TRBJ2-3	TRBD2	ASSGGLVAGVPDTQY
TRBV5-1	TRBJ1-4	NA	ASSTEPGPTNEKLF
TRBV20-1	TRBJ2-7	NA	SAADIWEQY
TRBV6-5	TRBJ2-5	TRBD1	ASRNGQGWETQY
TRBV7-9	TRBJ2-1	NA	ASSPSSYNEQF
TRBV16	TRBJ1-2	NA	ASSPEARGRDYGYT
TRBV19	TRBJ2-6	NA	ASSPGLPGANVLT
TRBV28	TRBJ2-5	TRBD1	ASSPGQMETQY
TRBV28	TRBJ1-1	NA	ASGGEAF
TRBV6-5	TRBJ2-4	NA	ASRQAPERIQY
TRBV28	TRBJ1-1	NA	ASSFKSEAF
TRBV11-2	TRBJ2-1	TRBD2	ASGTQRESSYNEQF
TRBV21-1	TRBJ2-7	NA	ASAGLAGGRPYEQY
TRBV28	TRBJ2-1	NA	ASNVAHEQF
TRBV5-6	TRBJ2-3	NA	ASSSVRGRISTDTQY
TRBV29-1	TRBJ2-1	NA	SVAFGWGQF
TRBV18	TRBJ2-1	TRBD2	ASSPGLADYNEQF
TRBV7-3	TRBJ2-1	NA	ASSPVAYSEQF
TRBV6-1	TRBJ2-7	TRBD1	ASSVGTGVNEQY
TRBV29-1	TRBJ2-5	NA	SVGGDQETQY
TRBV19	TRBJ2-1	TRBD2	ASSIGSGRVKNEQF
TRBV27	TRBJ2-7	TRBD2	ASRQLAGGRYEQY
TRBV7-3	TRBJ1-1	TRBD1	ASSSGGGTEAF
TRBV9	TRBJ2-2	NA	ASSADRRTGELF
TRBV12-5	TRBJ2-1	TRBD2	ASGYDGLAGDEQF
TRBV7-9	TRBJ2-2	TRBD2	ASSRVTSSGELF
TRBV2	TRBJ2-2	NA	ASINSGAGGTGELF
TRBV18	TRBJ1-3	NA	ASSPRAATGNTIY
TRBV6-5	TRBJ1-2	TRBD1	ASSLGQGGRGYT
TRBV10-3	TRBJ2-3	NA	ATGLLTDTQY
TRBV2	TRBJ2-1	TRBD2	ASLRTSGSNEQF
TRBV15	TRBJ2-3	NA	ATSAARRLTDTQY
TRBV28	TRBJ2-1	NA	ASSRTVSYNEQF
TRBV5-4	TRBJ2-1	NA	ASSLDGYEQF
TRBV6-5	TRBJ2-7	TRBD1	ASSNRQGDSYEQY
TRBV18	TRBJ2-7	TRBD1	ASSPQGQGTGEQY
TRBV7-2	TRBJ2-5	NA	ASSFLGYQETQY
TRBV9	TRBJ1-4	NA	ASSVQDGEEKLF
TRBV18	TRBJ2-7	TRBD1	ASSPGPGTGNEQY
TRBV7-9	TRBJ2-1	NA	ASSPGLRVGNEQF
TRBV7-8	TRBJ1-5	NA	ASSPLGLGGWQPQH
TRBV18	TRBJ1-5	NA	ASSGQSNQPQH
TRBV21-1	TRBJ2-7	NA	ASSEIPWTSGSYEQY
TRBV29-1	TRBJ2-3	NA	SVERGPATDTQY
TRBV9	TRBJ2-3	NA	ASSVGADTQY
TRBV7-9	TRBJ2-5	NA	ASSLTSSGIETQY
TRBV7-9	TRBJ1-4	NA	ASSLARFRGRDEKLF